This T cell receptor beta chain derives from a study of cytomegalovirus exposure and HLA in healthy donors. Findings and caveats of the study: Presence/absence analyses assumed roughly uniform sequencing depth across donors, which may not hold. Further analysis was carried out later, and it showed several of the most significant clusters appearing linked to common viral pathogens. An Asian-associated ancestry cluster reportedly showed fewer N-insertions than the roughly 670-donor mean in a later analysis.

A remark on this clone: The antigen is undetermined.

Germline V gene data show CDR1 as MDHEN and CDR2 as SYDVKM. The CDR3 consists of 16 residues. Trimming at V came to 3 bases and at J to 4 bases, leaving 8 bases not matched to a gene. The primer mix had 60 Vbeta and 13 Jbeta primers. Data came from immunoSEQ multiplex PCR; TCRdb stores just in-frame clones and leaves some out. This sample carries over 75,000 clones, approximately 80% of them seen once, and the ten largest clones take 16%. This TCR came from a man between 60 and 75 years old in good health and CMV-seropositive. The chain carries TRBV28 and TRBJ2-2; TRBD1 matches 7 bases. The sequenced material came from PBMCs. The CDR3 spells CASSFSTGSGTGELFF. The CDR3 DNA reads as TGTGCCAGCAGTTTCTCGACAGGGTCGGGCACCGGGGAGCTGTTTTTT. The variable domain in full, completed from reference TRBV28 and TRBJ2-2, reads DVKVTQSSRYLVKRTGEKVFLECVQDMDHENMFWYRQDPGLGLRLIYFSYDVKMKEKGDIPEGYSVSREKKERFSLILESASTNQTSMYLCASSFSTGSGTGELFFGEGSRLTVL.